This T cell receptor (beta chain) is drawn from a study of blood T cell repertoires in COVID-19. Generated by immunoSEQ multiplex PCR, the TCRdb table keeps only in-frame clones and is missing some. The profile shows around 72,000 clones, approximately 90% of them singletons. Trimming took 0 bases from V and 2 from J; bases not matched to a gene: 0. CDR3 length: 15 amino acids. Germline loops: CDR1 SGHRS, CDR2 YFSETQ. The origin of this receptor is a woman between 65 and 79 years old with acute or convalescent COVID-19. The sample comprised peripheral blood. The V gene is TRBV5-1, the J gene TRBJ1-5; 9 bases are shared with TRBD1. The CDR3 sequence is CASSLGTGGNQPQHF. CDR3 sequence (DNA): TGCGCCAGCAGCTTGGGGACAGGGGGCAATCAGCCCCAGCATTTT.